A selection of T cell receptor beta chains follows, all from one sample in a study of blood T cell repertoires in COVID-19. Libraries were prepared by immunoSEQ multiplex PCR; TCRdb keeps only in-frame clonotypes and omits some of them. The sample lists around 160,000 clones; about four fifths were seen once. Specimen: PBMCs or T cells enriched from blood (not recorded which). These receptors were obtained from a woman in her fifties or sixties who had been exposed to COVID-19. Each CDR3 is given with its conserved first and last residue. Clone size is not always given. Where it is, it says once, few, many or a class for expanded clones.

TRBV15	TRBJ2-1	-	CATSRETGGFWPPFF
TRBV18	TRBJ1-2	once	CASSLGDRPYYGYTF
TRBV5-6	TRBJ1-3	-	CASAGQGYGNTIYF
TRBV23-1	TRBJ1-3	-	CASSQSDRAKNTIYF
TRBV5-6	TRBJ1-2	-	CASSPRRTDGYTF
TRBV10-3	TRBJ2-3	-	CAISGTGASTDTQYF
TRBV6-4	TRBJ2-2	-	CASSDWGAGELFF
TRBV9	TRBJ2-3	-	CASSVELLALPDTQYF
TRBV20-1	TRBJ1-4	-	CSASIIEKLFF
TRBV15	TRBJ1-5	-	CATSSPGQGWNQPQHF
TRBV5-5	TRBJ2-7	-	CASSLDRGGDEQYF
TRBV2	TRBJ2-7	-	CASRGQALYEQYF
TRBV6-5	TRBJ1-5	-	CASRSDRTGNQPQHF
TRBV3-1/TRBV3-2	TRBJ1-2	-	CASSPTAQGGLSGYTF
TRBV7-8	TRBJ1-5	-	CASSLAHSGRLRQPQHF
TRBV2	TRBJ1-2	-	CASTGVRGYTF
TRBV3-1/TRBV3-2	TRBJ2-2	-	CASSQTPQIPGELFF
TRBV6-5	TRBJ1-3	-	CASTETGRHTIYF
TRBV5-5	TRBJ1-5	-	CASSAPGQGSSNQPQHF
TRBV4-2	TRBJ2-1	-	CASSQVVGGGREQFF
TRBV2	TRBJ2-3	few	CAGDSGRAMNTQYF
TRBV6-4	TRBJ1-2	medium-sized	CATRMGRAYGYTF
TRBV5-6	TRBJ1-4	-	CASSLAMGVANEKLFF
TRBV15	TRBJ1-5	few	CATSRESRQGRGRSNQPQHF
TRBV6-5	TRBJ1-6	once	CASSRGKRSPLHF
TRBV9	TRBJ1-1	-	CASSNRQGAAKAFF
TRBV3-1/TRBV3-2	TRBJ1-2	-	CASSQESPWKTGTIGYTF
TRBV24-1	TRBJ2-1	-	CATSDPGLAGGNEQFF
TRBV11-2	TRBJ2-1	-	CASSSDYPQGARTYNEQFF
TRBV11-2	TRBJ2-1	-	CASSLRRELNEQFF
TRBV12-3/TRBV12-4	TRBJ2-2	-	CASRLLGTGELFF
TRBV9	TRBJ2-7	-	CASSVDAGPSYEQYF
TRBV4-1	TRBJ2-7	-	CASSQRDTGTYEQYF
TRBV7-2	TRBJ2-7	once	CASSRRRGSAAEQYF
TRBV5-1	TRBJ2-7	-	CASSKGQDYEQYF
TRBV30	TRBJ1-2	-	CAWSGQGKGYTF
TRBV10-2	TRBJ1-1	-	CASMGQLENTEAFF
TRBV4-2	TRBJ2-1	few	CASSSRTSGGAWGDEQFF
TRBV11-2	TRBJ1-1	-	CASSSAGRRRGVNTEAFF
TRBV7-8	TRBJ2-1	-	CASSTSGTGAEQFF
TRBV19	TRBJ1-4	-	CASSTQQATNEKLFF
TRBV7-9	TRBJ2-7	-	CASSSSGTGGNEQYF
TRBV7-6	TRBJ2-2	-	CASSYYGNTGELFF
TRBV9	TRBJ2-3	-	CASSVASRTDTQYF
TRBV6-5	TRBJ1-4	-	CASSYGLERGSEKLFF
TRBV7-7	TRBJ2-1	-	CASSPASGTYNEQFF
TRBV19	TRBJ1-2	-	CASSISPNYGYTF
TRBV28	TRBJ1-5	-	CASSFGQGGSNQPQHF